The following is a T cell receptor (beta chain) sequence with its context. Antigen specificity is unknown. The V gene lost 2 bases and the J gene lost 2 bases, with 10 bases spanning the gap. The germline V gene encodes CDR1 KGHSH and CDR2 LQKENI. The CDR3 runs 14 residues. The entry originates in a study of glioma-infiltrating T cells. Study at large: WHO grade II oligodendrogliomas or astrocytomas, plus non-recurrent WHO grade IV glioblastomas, were sampled.

General observations from the study: Very few CDR3 sequences were shared between tissue and blood. Tissue-blood divergence was below expectation in non-neoplastic patients, above in gliomas.

Amplification of TCR alpha and beta CDR3 regions from RNA used iRepertoire nested multiplex PCR. Input was roughly 85-450 ng of tissue mRNA or PBMC total RNA. TCRdb ran MiXCR on the multiplex PCR reads and lists one entry per CDR3 protein. The top ten clones hold around 12% of a sample with about 380,000 distinct CDR3 sequences, roughly two fifths of them seen once. The TCR comes from a human donor with low-grade glioma or glioblastoma, undergoing nonglioma brain surgery, or in good health (not recorded which). The chain carries TRBV18 and TRBJ2-7; D remains ambiguous. The sample was glioma tissue, nonneoplastic brain tissue, or PBMCs (not recorded which). CDR3 DNA sequence: TGTGCCAGCTCACCAGGGAACAGCGCCTACGAGCAGTACTTC. This encodes CASSPGNSAYEQYF.